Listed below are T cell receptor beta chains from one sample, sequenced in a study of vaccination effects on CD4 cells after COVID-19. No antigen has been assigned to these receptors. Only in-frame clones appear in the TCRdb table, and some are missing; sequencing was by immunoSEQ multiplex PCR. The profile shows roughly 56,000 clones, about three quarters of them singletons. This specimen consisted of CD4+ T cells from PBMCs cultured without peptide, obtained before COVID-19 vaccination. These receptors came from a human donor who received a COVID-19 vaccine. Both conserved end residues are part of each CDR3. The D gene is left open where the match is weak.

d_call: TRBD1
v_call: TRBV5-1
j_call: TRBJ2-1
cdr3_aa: CASMTGYNEQFF

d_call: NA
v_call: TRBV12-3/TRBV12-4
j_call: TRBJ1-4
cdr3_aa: CASSLVGEKLFF

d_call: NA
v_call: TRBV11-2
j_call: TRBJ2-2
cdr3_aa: CASSAGLANTGELFF

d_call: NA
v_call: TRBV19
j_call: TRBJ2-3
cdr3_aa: CASSRTDTQYF

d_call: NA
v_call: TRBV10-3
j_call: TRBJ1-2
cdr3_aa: CAISVGGYGYTF

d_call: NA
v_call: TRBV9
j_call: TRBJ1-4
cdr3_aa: CASSLRQDGNEKLFF

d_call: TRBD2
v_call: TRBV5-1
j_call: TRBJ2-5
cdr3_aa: CASRLGGGVQETQYF

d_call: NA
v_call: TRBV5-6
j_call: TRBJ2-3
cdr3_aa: CASSLGGGATQYF

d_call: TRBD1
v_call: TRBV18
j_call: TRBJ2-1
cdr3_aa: CASSPQPGTGGRNEQFF

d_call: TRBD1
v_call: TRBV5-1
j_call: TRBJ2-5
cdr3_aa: CASSRGTAQETQYF

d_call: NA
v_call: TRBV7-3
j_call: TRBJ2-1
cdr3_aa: CASSQDSGKMYEQFF

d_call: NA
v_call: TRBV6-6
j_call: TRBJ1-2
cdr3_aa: CASSYSQGRNYGYTF